One and the same sample provided the 25 T cell receptor beta chains below, sequenced in a study of T-cell reconstitution after alpha-beta-depleted transplantation in children. Unique molecular identifiers were incorporated when the TCRbeta library was constructed. TCRdb passed the PCR reads through MiXCR, listing each CDR3 protein once. The sample includes about 77,000 distinct CDR3 sequences, 15% to 20% seen only once; the top ten take 51%. The sequenced sample was PBMCs, mostly from graft donor cells, obtained 360 days after TCRalphabeta/CD19-depleted stem cell transplant. Receptor source: a male patient aged 2 to 9 who had a stem cell transplant for acute lymphoblastic leukemia, so the T cells may come from the graft donor.

This clonotype has ten or more counts. This chain uses TRBV7-9 with TRBJ2-5, with D unresolved. The CDR3 length is 13 residues. V lost 5 bases and J lost 1, with 8 bases in between. CDR1 is SEHNR, CDR2 FQNEAQ, per germline (reference sequence). The CDR3, as DNA: TGTGCCAGCAGCGTCGACCTCCAAGAGACCCAGTACTTC. This translates into CASSVDLQETQYF.

This clonotype was detected only a few times. The chain links TRBV11-3 to TRBJ2-5, with 10 bases aligning to TRBD1. The CDR3 is made up of 17 amino acids. Germline assignment: CDR1 SGHNT and CDR2 YENEEA. J was trimmed by 2 bases and V by 3 bases; bases with no gene match: 9. DNA for the CDR3: TGTGCCAGCAGCTTGCCGGGACAGGGGTCCCTTCAAGAGACCCAGTACTTC. Protein product: CASSLPGQGSLQETQYF.

This rearrangement joins TRBV20-1 to TRBJ2-1; D is perhaps TRBD1 (6 bases). The CDR3 covers 16 residues. The germline V gene encodes CDR1 DFQATT and CDR2 SNEGSKA (reference sequence). V shed 3 bases and J shed 2 bases, with 17 bases lying between them. The CDR3 bases are TGCAGTGCTAGTGGGACACAGGGAAACCCCTACAATGAGCAGTTCTTC. Translating it yields CSASGTQGNPYNEQFF.

This chain joins TRBV3-1 and TRBJ2-4, with D perhaps matching TRBD1 (5 bases). The CDR3 spans 16 residues. Trimming removed 4 bases from V and 0 bases from J, with 13 bases in between. Germline V gives CDR1 LGHDT, CDR2 YNNKEL (reference sequence). The CDR3 region has the DNA TGTGCCAGCAGCCTTCGACAGAACCTAGCCAAAAACATTCAGTACTTC. Encoded protein: CASSLRQNLAKNIQYF.

The chain joins TRBV7-9 to TRBJ1-1, with a tentative D call TRBD1 (6 bases). The CDR3 runs to 13 residues. From germline, CDR1 is SEHNR and CDR2 FQNEAQ (reference sequence). V lost 0 bases and J 7 bases, leaving 9 bases between the germline ends. CDR3 region: CASSLARQVEAFF. The DNA of the CDR3 is TGTGCCAGCAGCTTAGCGAGACAGGTTGAAGCTTTCTTT.

A few counts support this clonotype. The rearrangement links TRBV24-1 to TRBJ2-1; 10 nucleotides match TRBD1. J lost 2 bases, V lost 9 bases, and 0 bases had no gene match. The CDR3 sequence is 13 residues long. Germline-derived CDR1 and CDR2 are KGHDR and SFDVKD. Here the CDR3 reads CATGTGAYNEQFF. The CDR3 DNA follows: TGTGCCACCGGGACAGGGGCCTACAATGAGCAGTTCTTC.

J is TRBJ2-7 and V is TRBV9; D is ambiguous. Germline CDR1 SGDLS, CDR2 YYNGEE. V shed 0 bases and J shed 2 bases, with 15 bases lying between them. CDR3 size: 16 residues. In DNA, the CDR3 is TGTGCCAGCAGCGTAGGAGGCCTGGGCGGAACCTACGAGCAGTACTTC. Encoded protein: CASSVGGLGGTYEQYF.

This clonotype was detected a few times. The J gene is TRBJ1-6, the V gene TRBV11-1; D is possibly TRBD1 (5 bases). The CDR3 sequence is 14 residues long. Germline V lookup: CDR1 SGHAT, CDR2 FQDESV (reference sequence). The V end was cut by 3 bases, the J end by 3 bases, with 6 bases between. The CDR3 sequence is CASSLTVYNSPLHF. Here the CDR3 DNA reads TGTGCCAGCAGCTTGACAGTCTATAATTCACCCCTCCACTTT.

Concerning this clonotype itself: A read error may explain this, as a much larger clone is one base away. The V gene is TRBV4-1, the J gene TRBJ2-2, with 13 bases matching TRBD2. The CDR3 loop spans 17 amino acids. Germline values: CDR1 MGHRA, CDR2 YSYEKL. CDR3 loop: CASTQVLAGGPTGELFF. The CDR3 DNA follows: TGCGCCAGCACCCAAGTACTAGCGGGAGGGCCGACCGGGGAGCTGTTTTTT.

This chain uses TRBV20-1 with TRBJ1-4, with a tentative D call TRBD1 (5 bases). CDR1 is DFQATT, CDR2 SNEGSKA, per germline (reference sequence). Between the trimmed V and J ends, which lost 2 bases and 8 bases, there was a span of 15 bases. The CDR3 loop spans 14 amino acids. This CDR3 is CSARSGQGWEKLFF. The CDR3 bases are TGCAGTGCTAGATCTGGTCAGGGATGGGAAAAACTGTTTTTT.

J is TRBJ2-7 and V is TRBV10-3, with D perhaps matching TRBD1 (5 bases). Germline V gives CDR1 ENHRY, CDR2 SYGVKD. The germline V and J ends were trimmed by 10 bases and 0 bases, with 13 bases remaining between them. The CDR3 sequence is 13 residues long. CDR3 loop: CATQGASSYEQYF. CDR3 DNA sequence: TGTGCCACCCAAGGGGCCAGCTCCTACGAGCAGTACTTC.

Ten or more counts support this clonotype. The rearrangement uses TRBV3-1 and TRBJ1-2; perhaps TRBD1 as D (6 bases). In germline, CDR1 is LGHDT, CDR2 YNNKEL (reference sequence). The CDR3 length is 14 residues. Trimming took 0 bases from V and 7 from J, leaving 12 bases between them. CDR3 nucleotides: TGTGCCAGCAGCCAAGACTGGGGGCGGAGTGGCTACACCTTC. The encoded protein is CASSQDWGRSGYTF.

The chain is built from TRBV5-1 and TRBJ2-7; 8 nucleotides match TRBD1. Germline CDR1 and CDR2: SGHRS and YFSETQ. With V trimmed by 3 bases and J by 4 bases, 3 bases remained unmatched. The CDR3 covers 13 residues. The CDR3 region has the DNA TGCGCCAGCAGCTGGGGGACAGGATACGAGCAGTACTTC. This encodes CASSWGTGYEQYF.

This clonotype was counted a few times. The V and J genes are TRBV4-2 and TRBJ2-1; 11 bases are shared with TRBD2. The trim removed 4 bases at V and 4 bases at J, leaving 6 bases unmatched. CDR1 and CDR2 from the germline V gene are LGHNA and YNFKEQ. CDR3 size: 16 residues. The DNA of the CDR3 is TGTGCCAGCAGCCTAGCCGGGACTAGCGGTTACAATGAGCAGTTCTTC. Its protein product is CASSLAGTSGYNEQFF.

This clonotype was observed at least ten times. The V call is TRBV6-1, the J call TRBJ2-1; tentatively, D is TRBD1 or TRBD2 (6 bases each). This CDR3 region has 15 residues. CDR1 MNHNS and CDR2 SASEGT come from the germline V gene. The V and J ends lost 6 bases and 5 bases respectively, with 17 bases between them. The CDR3: CASRRGGGPHNEQFF. As DNA, the CDR3 is TGTGCCAGCAGAAGAGGGGGAGGTCCCCACAATGAGCAGTTCTTC.

The chain recombines TRBV2 with TRBJ2-7; D unclear. From germline, CDR1 is SNHLY and CDR2 FYNNEI. This CDR3 is 13 amino acids long. V was pared by 3 bases and J by 6 bases, with 12 bases between. This CDR3 is CASSDLRISEQYF. The CDR3, as DNA: TGTGCCAGCAGTGACTTGAGAATAAGCGAGCAGTACTTC.

The chain carries TRBV7-9 and TRBJ2-5; 11 positions agree with TRBD2. CDR1 is SEHNR and CDR2 is FQNEAQ in the germline V gene (reference sequence). Trimming removed 2 bases from V and 0 bases from J; junction bases left unmatched: 2. The CDR3 is 16 residues long. CDR3 nucleotide sequence: TGTGCCAGCAGCTTAACTAGCGGGAGATACCAAGAGACCCAGTACTTC. Protein product: CASSLTSGRYQETQYF.

The table lists this clonotype with many counts. V and J are TRBV2 and TRBJ2-3; 10 bases match TRBD2. Germline V gene data show CDR1 as SNHLY and CDR2 as FYNNEI. The length of the CDR3 is 14 residues. V gave up 6 bases and J gave up 7 bases; unmatched junction bases: 7. The CDR3, as DNA: TGTGCCAGCAGGGTAGCGGGAGGCCCCAATACGCAGTATTTT. As protein: CASRVAGGPNTQYF.

CDR3 nucleotides: TGCGCCAGCAGCTTGGGGACTAGAGACAATGAGCAGTTCTTC. This codes for CASSLGTRDNEQFF. The J gene is TRBJ2-1, the V gene TRBV5-1; 7 bases match TRBD2. V shed 0 bases and J 5 bases; nucleotides not matched to a gene: 2. In germline, CDR1 is SGHRS, CDR2 YFSETQ. This CDR3 has 14 residues.

This clonotype was detected only a few times. The chain has TRBV5-1 and TRBJ2-6; D not certain. V was clipped by 4 bases and J by 9 bases, with 14 bases between them. The CDR3 consists of 14 residues. CDR1 SGHRS and CDR2 YFSETQ come from the germline V gene. In DNA form, the CDR3 reads TGCGCCAGCAGCCCCGGGCCCCCGCTCAACGTCCTGACTTTC. Translated, it gives CASSPGPPLNVLTF.

The J gene is TRBJ2-5, the V gene TRBV7-2; 10 positions agree with TRBD1. Per germline, CDR1 SGHTA and CDR2 FQGNSA. V shed 5 bases, J shed 5 bases, and the junction held 5 bases outside the gene matches. CDR3 size: 14 residues. The CDR3 DNA sequence: TGTGCCAGCAGCCGGACAGGGGGGTGGGAGACCCAGTACTTC. As protein: CASSRTGGWETQYF.

This clonotype was detected ten times or more. The chain couples TRBV6-5 to TRBJ2-1, with D perhaps being TRBD1 or TRBD2 (5 bases each). Germline V gene lookup returns CDR1 MNHEY and CDR2 SVGAGI. V shed 2 bases and J shed 8 bases, with 16 bases lying between them. CDR3 length: 15 amino acids. CDR3 DNA: TGTGCCAGCAGTTACGTGGGGGAGTTCCGCGATGAGCAGTTCTTC. Its translation: CASSYVGEFRDEQFF.

This clonotype was observed many times. This chain's CDR3 is CASSLVPYEQYF. Written as DNA, the CDR3 is TGTGCCAGCAGCTTAGTCCCCTACGAGCAGTACTTC. This chain joins TRBV11-2 and TRBJ2-7, with D unclear. The CDR3 consists of 12 residues. The V gene lost 1 base and the J gene lost 2 bases, with 3 bases spanning the gap. The germline CDR1 and CDR2 sequences are SGHAT and FQNNGV.

This clonotype was counted ten times or more. J is TRBJ2-6 and V is TRBV7-2; D uncertain. V shed 7 bases and J shed 0 bases, with 10 bases lying between them. In germline, CDR1 is SGHTA, CDR2 FQGNSA. CDR3 length equals 15 residues. The CDR3 bases are TGTGCCAGCACCCCTCGAAACTCTGGGGCCAACGTCCTGACTTTC. Residues: CASTPRNSGANVLTF.

The chain recombines TRBV12-3 or TRBV12-4 with TRBJ2-3; no clear D. The CDR3 sequence is 14 residues long. V gave up 3 bases and J gave up 6 bases, with 13 bases separating them. This CDR3 reads CASSFGPVRDTQYF. For the CDR3, the DNA is TGTGCCAGCAGTTTTGGGCCCGTCCGCGATACGCAGTATTTT.